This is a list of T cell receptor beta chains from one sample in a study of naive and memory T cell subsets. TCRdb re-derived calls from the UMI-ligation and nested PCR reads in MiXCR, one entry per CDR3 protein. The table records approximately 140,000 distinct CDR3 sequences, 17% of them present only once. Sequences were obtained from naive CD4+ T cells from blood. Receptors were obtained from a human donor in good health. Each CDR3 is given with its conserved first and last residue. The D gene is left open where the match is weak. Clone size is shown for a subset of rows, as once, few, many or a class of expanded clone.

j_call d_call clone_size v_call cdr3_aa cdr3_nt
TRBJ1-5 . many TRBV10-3 CAISPDEVFSNQPQHF TGTGCCATCAGTCCCGATGAGGTGTTTAGCAATCAGCCCCAGCATTTT
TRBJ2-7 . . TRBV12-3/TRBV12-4 CASSLEVISLGEQYF TGTGCCAGCAGTTTAGAGGTTATTAGCTTGGGAGAGCAGTACTTC
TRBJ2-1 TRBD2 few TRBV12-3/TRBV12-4 CASSPGTTRGNEQFF TGTGCCAGCAGTCCCGGGACTACGCGGGGCAATGAGCAGTTCTTC
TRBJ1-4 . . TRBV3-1 CASSQAQEKLFF TGTGCCAGCAGCCAGGCCCAAGAAAAACTGTTTTTT
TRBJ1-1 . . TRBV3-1 CASSQKVNTEAFF TGTGCCAGCAGCCAAAAGGTGAACACTGAAGCTTTCTTT
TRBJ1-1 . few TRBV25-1 CASSGGRAYTEAFF TGTGCCAGCAGTGGTGGGCGAGCGTACACTGAAGCTTTCTTT
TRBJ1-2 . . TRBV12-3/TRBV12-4 CASSFFPISYGYTF TGTGCCAGCAGTTTTTTTCCCATATCCTATGGCTACACCTTC
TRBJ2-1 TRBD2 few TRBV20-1 CSASSGTSVYNEQFF TGCAGTGCCAGCTCCGGGACTAGCGTTTACAATGAGCAGTTCTTC
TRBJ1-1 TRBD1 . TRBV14 CATSSTGWNAIAFF TGTGCCACCTCCTCGACAGGGTGGAATGCGATAGCTTTCTTT
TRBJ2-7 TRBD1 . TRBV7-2 CASSSSGTGLPEQYF TGTGCCAGCAGCTCCTCCGGGACAGGGTTGCCCGAGCAGTACTTC
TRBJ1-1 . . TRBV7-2 CASSRTKGLWDTEAFF TGTGCCAGCAGCCGCACCAAGGGGTTGTGGGACACTGAAGCTTTCTTT
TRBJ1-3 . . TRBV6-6 CASYSISGNTIYF TGTGCCAGTTACAGTATCTCTGGAAACACCATATATTTT